Following are 20 T cell receptor beta chains from one sample sequenced in a study of CD8+ T cells in alopecia areata. Treatment indicated: oral pan-JAK inhibitor, 5-10 mg twice daily. cDNA serving as the sequencing template came from extracted, reverse transcribed RNA. Here immunoSEQ multiplex PCR was the method, and the copy in TCRdb shows in-frame clones only, minus some. This sample has roughly 60,000 clones; just over 45% occur once, and the top ten carry roughly 22%. This specimen was CD8+ T cells sorted from blood, taken around week 37, from a patient treated with tofacitinib. The receptor source for this set is a human donor with alopecia areata.

This clone was observed a few times. The gene calls are TRBV11-3 and TRBJ2-7, with 9 bases that match TRBD2. Germline V gives CDR1 SGHNT, CDR2 YENEEA. V trimming: 2 bases; J trimming: 3 bases; junction bases outside the gene matches: 2. CDR3 size: 14 residues. CDR3 sequence (DNA): TGTGCCAGCAGCTTATCTAGCGGGAACTACGAGCAGTACTTC. Its protein is CASSLSSGNYEQYF.

The chain has TRBV19 and TRBJ2-3, with 8 bases lining up with TRBD2. There are 14 residues in the CDR3. Germline values: CDR1 LNHDA, CDR2 SQIVND (reference sequence). V trimming: 7 bases; J trimming: 1 base; junction bases outside the gene matches: 4. CDR3 sequence (DNA): TGTGCCAGTACTCGGGAGGGGGGCACAGATACGCAGTATTTT. This sequence encodes CASTREGGTDTQYF. The full variable domain, with the rest looked up from reference TRBV19 and TRBJ2-3, is DGGITQSPKYLFRKEGQNVTLSCEQNLNHDAMYWYRQDPGQGLRLIYYSQIVNDFQKGDIAEGYSVSREKKESFPLTVTSAQKNPTAFYLCASTREGGTDTQYFGPGTRLTVL.

This clone was recorded once. The J gene is TRBJ2-2, the V gene TRBV27; maybe TRBD2 (6 bases). The CDR3 is 14 amino acids. Germline V lookup: CDR1 MNHEY, CDR2 SMNVEV (reference sequence). Trimming shortened V by 3 bases and J by 4 bases, and 9 bases separated the two germline ends. Written as DNA, the CDR3 is TGTGCCAGCAGTTTGGGACTCAGCACCGGGGAGCTGTTTTTT. The encoded protein is CASSLGLSTGELFF.

This clone was detected only once. The V call is TRBV19, the J call TRBJ1-5, with D hard to call. The CDR3 length is 12 residues. V was shortened by 7 bases and J by 5 bases, with 9 bases between the two germline ends. Germline V gene lookup returns CDR1 LNHDA and CDR2 SQIVND (reference sequence). The CDR3 protein is CASKSDYQPQHF. The CDR3 DNA follows: TGTGCCAGTAAATCGGATTATCAGCCCCAGCATTTT.

This clone has only a few counts. J is TRBJ2-7 and V is TRBV29-1; 10 nucleotides match TRBD1. V trimming: 6 bases; J trimming: 3 bases; junction bases outside the gene matches: 8. Germline assignment: CDR1 SQVTM and CDR2 ANQGSEA. There are 14 residues in the CDR3. The CDR3 spells CSVKYRDRGYEQYF. The CDR3 DNA is TGCAGCGTCAAGTACCGGGACAGGGGCTACGAGCAGTACTTC.

The chain joins TRBV7-2 to TRBJ2-6, with D uncertain. Trimming removed 5 bases at V and 2 bases at J, with 10 bases between. Germline V gene sequence: CDR1 SGHTA, CDR2 FQGNSA. This CDR3 spans 15 amino acids. Here the CDR3 DNA reads TGTGCCAGCAGCATTACAGCCGCTGGGGCCAACGTCCTGACTTTC. This encodes CASSITAAGANVLTF.

The gene calls are TRBV27 and TRBJ1-2; D is possibly TRBD1 (6 bases). The CDR3 runs to 12 residues. The germline V and J ends were trimmed by 5 bases and 3 bases, with 7 bases remaining between them. CDR1 MNHEY and CDR2 SMNVEV come from the germline V gene (reference sequence). Written as DNA, the CDR3 is TGTGCCAGCAGTGCAGGGGACTATGGCTACACCTTC. Protein sequence: CASSAGDYGYTF.

The rearrangement links TRBV19 to TRBJ2-7, with D tentatively TRBD1 or TRBD2 (5 bases each). Trimming cost V 3 bases and J 3 bases, with 12 bases left between them. In germline, CDR1 is LNHDA, CDR2 SQIVND (reference sequence). The CDR3 sequence is 14 residues long. Written as DNA, the CDR3 is TGTGCCAGTAGTATCTTTCCAGGGAGCTACGAGCAGTACTTC. As protein: CASSIFPGSYEQYF.

This clone showed up just a few times. The chain links TRBV2 to TRBJ2-1; maybe TRBD1 (6 bases). Germline V gene sequence: CDR1 SNHLY, CDR2 FYNNEI. Between the trimmed V and J ends, which lost 2 bases and 6 bases, there was a span of 11 bases. CDR3 size: 14 residues. The chain's CDR3 is CASSEIGTPNEQFF. The CDR3 nucleotides read TGTGCCAGCAGTGAAATTGGGACACCCAATGAGCAGTTCTTC.

There are a few counts of this clone. The gene calls are TRBV29-1 and TRBJ2-2; D might be TRBD2 (6 bases). In germline, CDR1 is SQVTM, CDR2 ANQGSEA. Trimming cost V 0 bases and J 5 bases, with 10 bases left between them. The CDR3 runs to 14 residues. The CDR3, as DNA: TGCAGCGTTGAAGACCCAGGGAGGACCGGGGAGCTGTTTTTT. Its translation: CSVEDPGRTGELFF.

This clone is medium-sized by share. V usage is TRBV10-3 and J usage is TRBJ2-2; 9 bases map to TRBD1. V shed 6 bases, J shed 4 bases, and the junction held 3 bases outside the gene matches. The germline gives CDR1 ENHRY, CDR2 SYGVKD. The CDR3 has 14 residues. The CDR3 nucleotides read TGTGCCATCAGACAGGGGGCCCTCACCGGGGAGCTGTTTTTT. It specifies CAIRQGALTGELFF.

J is TRBJ1-1 and V is TRBV19; a weak D match, TRBD1 (6 bases). The CDR3 length is 15 residues. Per the germline V gene, CDR1 is LNHDA and CDR2 is SQIVND (reference sequence). V lost 6 bases, J lost 4 bases, and 18 bases lay in between. Written as DNA, the CDR3 is TGTGCCAGTAGAACGGGCTATACAGGGATCACTGAAGCTTTCTTT. It codes for CASRTGYTGITEAFF. Full variable domain (outside the CDR3, taken from reference TRBV19 and TRBJ1-1): DGGITQSPKYLFRKEGQNVTLSCEQNLNHDAMYWYRQDPGQGLRLIYYSQIVNDFQKGDIAEGYSVSREKKESFPLTVTSAQKNPTAFYLCASRTGYTGITEAFFGQGTRLTVV.

The chain joins TRBV19 to TRBJ2-7; D is ambiguous. V was shortened by 4 bases and J by 2 bases, with 12 bases between the two germline ends. Germline V CDR1 and CDR2: LNHDA, SQIVND (reference sequence). The CDR3 is 14 amino acids. The CDR3 nucleotides are TGTGCCAGTAGTACGGGTTCCCGCCCCTACGAGCAGTACTTC. Amino acids: CASSTGSRPYEQYF.

The sample holds a few counts of this clone. This sequence joins TRBV30 and TRBJ1-5; unclear D gene. This CDR3 contains 13 residues. Per germline, CDR1 GTSNPN and CDR2 SVGIG (reference sequence). The V and J ends lost 1 base and 5 bases respectively, with 9 bases between them. The CDR3 spells CAWSAPPYQPQHF. The CDR3 coding sequence is TGTGCCTGGAGTGCGCCCCCTTATCAGCCCCAGCATTTT.

The rearrangement joins TRBV29-1 to TRBJ2-1; D is perhaps TRBD1 (5 bases). The ends were cut back, 4 bases at V and 0 bases at J, with 10 bases in the middle. Per the germline V gene, CDR1 is SQVTM and CDR2 is ANQGSEA. This CDR3 has 14 residues. The CDR3 DNA reads as TGCAGCGTTGTCCCCAGGGACTCCTACAATGAGCAGTTCTTC. Translated: CSVVPRDSYNEQFF.

This clone has just a few counts. This chain joins TRBV7-2 and TRBJ2-3; D is perhaps TRBD2 (5 bases). Germline V CDR1 and CDR2: SGHTA, FQGNSA. This CDR3 has 15 amino acids. Trimming took off 3 bases at V and 4 bases at J, with 14 bases between the two ends. The CDR3 DNA reads TGTGCCAGCAGCTTTATCGGGCGGGTTGCAGATACGCAGTATTTT. As protein: CASSFIGRVADTQYF. The whole variable domain, filled in from reference TRBV7-2 and TRBJ2-3, reads GAGVSQSPSNKVTEKGKDVELRCDPISGHTALYWYRQSLGQGLEFLIYFQGNSAPDKSGLPSDRFSAERTGGSVSTLTIQRTQQEDSAVYLCASSFIGRVADTQYFGPGTRLTVL.

The V call is TRBV30, the J call TRBJ1-2, with D possibly TRBD1 on 5 matching bases. Germline V gene data show CDR1 as GTSNPN and CDR2 as SVGIG (reference sequence). V lost 0 bases, J lost 8 bases, and 16 bases lay in between. The CDR3 is 14 residues long. The CDR3 sequence is CAWSVGAGIEGYTF. As DNA, the CDR3 is TGTGCCTGGAGTGTAGGGGCGGGAATTGAGGGCTACACCTTC.

This clone has a single count. The chain carries TRBV7-9 and TRBJ2-5, with TRBD1 identical over 8 bases. Trimming at V came to 6 bases and at J to 5 bases, leaving 8 bases not matched to a gene. The CDR3 totals 14 residues. The germline CDR1 and CDR2 sequences are SEHNR and FQNEAQ (reference sequence). The CDR3 region has the DNA TGTGCCAGCAGTTCGACAGGGGTCGACGAGACCCAGTACTTC. Protein sequence: CASSSTGVDETQYF. Combining the CDR3 with reference TRBV7-9 and TRBJ2-5 gives the whole variable domain DTGVSQNPRHKITKRGQNVTFRCDPISEHNRLYWYRQTLGQGPEFLTYFQNEAQLEKSRLLSDRFSAERPKGSFSTLEIQRTEQGDSAMYLCASSSTGVDETQYFGPGTRLLVL.

This chain links TRBV7-9 with TRBJ2-7, with TRBD2 as a possible D gene (5 bases). The germline gives CDR1 SEHNR, CDR2 FQNEAQ (reference sequence). V lost 5 bases to trimming and J lost 3 bases, with 8 bases between them. The CDR3 sequence is 12 residues long. The CDR3 nucleotides read TGTGCCAGCAGCCCCGGGATCTACGAGCAGTACTTC. The encoded protein is CASSPGIYEQYF.

This clone was counted a few times. The genes are TRBV5-6 and TRBJ2-7, with 7 positions matching TRBD1. The V gene end was trimmed by 2 bases and the J gene end by 2 bases; junction bases not matched to a gene: 10. Germline values: CDR1 SGHDT, CDR2 YYEEEE. This CDR3 is built from 16 residues. CDR3 bases: TGTGCCAGCAGCTTTAGGGTCACGGACAGGACCTACGAGCAGTACTTC. Translated: CASSFRVTDRTYEQYF. Full variable domain (outside the CDR3, taken from reference TRBV5-6 and TRBJ2-7): DAGVTQSPTHLIKTRGQQVTLRCSPKSGHDTVSWYQQALGQGPQFIFQYYEEEERQRGNFPDRFSGHQFPNYSSELNVNALLLGDSALYLCASSFRVTDRTYEQYFGPGTRLTVT.